Each of the 17 T cell receptor beta chains below was sequenced from the same sample in a study of T cells after yellow fever vaccination. In TCRdb, the 5' RACE reads were re-called with MiXCR into one record per CDR3 protein. The sample has around 260,000 distinct CDR3 sequences, roughly 5.6% seen once. The input for sequencing was CD4+ T cells sorted from PBMCs, taken on the day of the yellow fever booster vaccination. The receptors were gathered from a man aged 18-30 years who received the YFV17D yellow fever vaccine.

This clonotype was recorded at least ten times. The chain uses TRBV5-5 and TRBJ1-5; 9 bases fit TRBD1. The germline gives CDR1 SGHKS, CDR2 YYEKEE (reference sequence). Losses at the gene ends were 3 bases for V and 9 bases for J; bases not matched to a gene: 7. The CDR3 sequence is 14 residues long. CDR3 coding DNA: TGTGCCAGCAGCTCCGGGACAGGGCAGCTGCCCCAGCATTTT. This codes for CASSSGTGQLPQHF.

V usage is TRBV28 and J usage is TRBJ1-2; 8 nucleotides match TRBD1. The germline CDR1 and CDR2 sequences are MDHEN and SYDVKM. Germline trimming cut 6 bases from V and 4 bases from J; bases unmatched to any gene: 7. The CDR3 consists of 14 residues. CDR3 sequence: CASSAGGAGYGYTF. The DNA of the CDR3 is TGTGCCAGCAGCGCAGGGGGCGCTGGCTATGGCTACACCTTC.

This clonotype was recorded many times. The rearrangement links TRBV20-1 to TRBJ2-1, with 9 nucleotides matching TRBD2. The V segment lost 6 bases and the J segment 6 bases; nucleotides outside the gene matches: 15. Looked up from germline, CDR1 is DFQATT and CDR2 is SNEGSKA (reference sequence). There are 16 residues in the CDR3. The DNA of the CDR3 is TGCAGTGCGGCAGGGGCCTCTCAGCGGGGGGTCAATGAGCAGTTCTTC. Residues: CSAAGASQRGVNEQFF.

This clonotype has a handful of counts. The J gene is TRBJ2-1, the V gene TRBV15; perhaps TRBD2 as D (7 bases). V shed 1 base and J shed 3 bases, with 16 bases lying between them. Germline CDR1 is LNHNV and CDR2 is YYDKDF (reference sequence). This CDR3 has 17 amino acids. The chain's CDR3 is CATSRAAGGGGYNEQFF. CDR3 nucleotides: TGTGCCACCAGCAGAGCCGCCGGGGGCGGGGGCTACAATGAGCAGTTCTTC. Together with reference TRBV15 and TRBJ2-1, the CDR3 gives the full variable domain: DAMVIQNPRYQVTQFGKPVTLSCSQTLNHNVMYWYQQKSSQAPKLLFHYYDKDFNNEADTPDNFQSRRPNTSFCFLDIRSPGLGDTAMYLCATSRAAGGGGYNEQFFGPGTRLTVL.

The sample holds a few counts of this clonotype. The CDR3 region is CASSEIYQPQHF. CDR3 coding DNA: TGTGCCAGTAGTGAGATATATCAGCCCCAGCATTTT. The chain employs TRBV19 and TRBJ1-5; D call uncertain. The CDR3 runs to 12 residues. The germline V gene has CDR1 LNHDA and CDR2 SQIVND (reference sequence). V lost 5 bases and J lost 5, with 7 bases in between.

The table lists this clonotype with a few counts. The rearrangement links TRBV20-1 to TRBJ1-4; 10 nucleotides align to TRBD1. J was trimmed by 0 bases and V by 5 bases; bases with no gene match: 0. Germline CDR1 reads DFQATT; CDR2 reads SNEGSKA (reference sequence). The CDR3 length is 14 residues. The chain's CDR3 is CSAGTGATNEKLFF. The CDR3 nucleotides read TGCAGTGCTGGGACAGGGGCAACTAATGAAAAACTGTTTTTT.

This clonotype was seen only a few times. The J gene is TRBJ2-3, the V gene TRBV25-1, with D possibly being TRBD1 (5 bases). V shed 5 bases and J shed 9 bases, with 18 bases lying between them. Germline V gene sequence: CDR1 MGHDK, CDR2 SYGVNS. The CDR3 totals 14 residues. The CDR3 region is CASSWGSLPGTQYF. DNA for the CDR3: TGTGCCAGCAGTTGGGGATCACTCCCAGGGACGCAGTATTTT.

The table lists this clonotype with many counts. The chain is built from TRBV4-3 and TRBJ2-5; either TRBD1 or TRBD2 may fit D (5 bases each). Germline-derived CDR1 and CDR2 are LGHNA and YSLEER. The ends were cut back, 6 bases at V and 5 bases at J, with 19 bases in the middle. CDR3 length equals 15 residues. The CDR3 loop is CASSGDLGITETQYF. In DNA form, the CDR3 reads TGCGCCAGCAGTGGGGACCTAGGCATAACGGAGACCCAGTACTTC.

In its sample, this clonotype was seen a few times. For the CDR3, the DNA is TGTGCCAGCTCGACCACCGTATTGTCCTACAATGAGCAGTTCTTC. Translated: CASSTTVLSYNEQFF. V and J are TRBV18 and TRBJ2-1, with D uncertain. Trimming shortened V by 6 bases and J by 1 base, and 13 bases separated the two germline ends. The CDR3 spans 15 residues. Looked up from germline, CDR1 is KGHSH and CDR2 is LQKENI.

The rearrangement joins TRBV24-1 to TRBJ2-2, with a weak D call TRBD2 (6 bases). V was trimmed by 0 bases and J by 4 bases, leaving 11 bases between them. Per the germline V gene, CDR1 is KGHDR and CDR2 is SFDVKD. This CDR3 is built from 16 residues. CDR3 nucleotides: TGTGCCACCAGTGATTTGGACGGGGGACCCACCGGGGAGCTGTTTTTT. As protein: CATSDLDGGPTGELFF.

The chain has TRBV3-1 and TRBJ2-3; D call uncertain. V was pared by 4 bases and J by 8 bases, with 16 bases between. This CDR3 is built from 14 residues. Per the germline V gene, CDR1 is LGHDT and CDR2 is YNNKEL (reference sequence). CDR3 sequence (DNA): TGTGCCAGCAGCCGAGGTCCCGCCGCAACTACGCAGTATTTT. Translated, it gives CASSRGPAATTQYF.

CDR3 sequence (DNA): TGCAGTGCTAGAGATCTTGGGAGACAGCAAGAGACCCAGTACTTC. Translating it yields CSARDLGRQQETQYF. This chain joins TRBV20-1 and TRBJ2-5; D possibly matches TRBD1 or TRBD2 (5 bases each). Germline CDR1 DFQATT, CDR2 SNEGSKA (reference sequence). Trimming removed 0 bases at V and 2 bases at J, with 13 bases between. The CDR3 contains 15 residues.

This chain connects TRBV3-1 to TRBJ1-5; no firm D call. V dropped 0 bases and J dropped 3 bases, with 12 bases sitting between them. The CDR3 is 16 residues long. CDR1 and CDR2 (germline): LGHDT, YNNKEL (reference sequence). CDR3 residues: CASSQEEPPHNQPQHF. CDR3 sequence (DNA): TGTGCCAGCAGCCAAGAGGAGCCGCCCCACAATCAGCCCCAGCATTTT.

CDR3 nucleotide sequence: TGCGCCAGCAGCCCCCAGGGGGGTCAGTACAATGAGCAGTTCTTC. This sequence encodes CASSPQGGQYNEQFF. The rearrangement joins TRBV5-1 to TRBJ2-1; D possibly corresponds to TRBD1 (7 bases). V was cut by 4 bases and J by 4 bases, with 15 bases left in between. The CDR3 is made up of 15 amino acids. CDR1 and CDR2 from the germline V gene are SGHRS and YFSETQ.

The chain links TRBV28 to TRBJ1-1, with 7 bases that match TRBD1. This CDR3 comprises 14 residues. The V gene end was trimmed by 4 bases and the J gene end by 5 bases; junction bases not matched to a gene: 7. The V gene's germline CDR1 is MDHEN and CDR2 SYDVKM. The DNA of the CDR3 is TGTGCCAGCAGTTCCACAGGGGACAGAACTGAAGCTTTCTTT. Its translation: CASSSTGDRTEAFF.

This clonotype has a handful of counts. At one end, the junction sequence differs from germline, possibly due to a read error. CDR3 DNA: TGCGCCAGCACCCAAACAGGGGTGGGTGCAGATACGCAGTATTTT. Its translation is CASTQTGVGADTQYF. This chain uses TRBV4-1 with TRBJ2-3; 7 bases line up with TRBD1. The CDR3 is made up of 15 amino acids. Looked up from germline, CDR1 is MGHRA and CDR2 is YSYEKL.

This clonotype has more than one count but fewer than ten. The gene calls are TRBV28 and TRBJ2-3; 16 bases match TRBD2. CDR3 length: 17 residues. Trimming removed 4 bases from V and 1 base from J; junction bases left unmatched: 2. The germline gives CDR1 MDHEN, CDR2 SYDVKM. CDR3 bases: TGTGCCAGCAGTTCCGGGACTAGCGGGGGGGGCACAGATACGCAGTATTTT. This sequence encodes CASSSGTSGGGTDTQYF.